A selection of T cell receptor beta chains follows, all from one sample in a study of T cell responses to AZD1222 COVID-19 vaccine. Data came from immunoSEQ multiplex PCR; TCRdb stores just in-frame clones and leaves some out. Here the sample spans approximately 60,000 clones, approximately 82% being singletons. Specimen: peripheral blood, collected on day 0 of AZD1222 vaccination. These receptor sequences come from an adult in good health. Both conserved end residues are part of each CDR3. Each record gives: V gene, clone size, CDR3 length, D gene, J gene, CDR3 protein, CDR3 DNA. A D gene is named only where the DNA matches it firmly. Expanded clones get a size class; other rows say once, few or many, or leave the size out.

v_gene: TRBV6-6; abundance: -; len: 16; d_gene: TRBD1; j_gene: TRBJ1-2; CDR3aa: CASSYSGGQVTYGYTF; CDR3nt: TGTGCCAGCAGTTACTCGGGGGGACAGGTAACTTATGGCTACACCTTC
v_gene: TRBV4-3; abundance: -; len: 16; d_gene: -; j_gene: TRBJ2-7; CDR3aa: CASSQGFQPGVYEQYF; CDR3nt: TGCGCCAGCAGCCAAGGGTTTCAGCCAGGAGTTTACGAGCAGTACTTC
v_gene: TRBV5-1; abundance: -; len: 16; d_gene: TRBD1; j_gene: TRBJ1-4; CDR3aa: CASSSTGVSTNEKLFF; CDR3nt: TGCGCCAGCAGCTCTACAGGGGTGTCAACTAATGAAAAACTGTTTTTT
v_gene: TRBV6-5; abundance: -; len: 15; d_gene: TRBD1; j_gene: TRBJ2-3; CDR3aa: CASATGGAWTDTQYF; CDR3nt: TGTGCCAGCGCTACAGGGGGCGCCTGGACAGATACGCAGTATTTT
v_gene: TRBV19; abundance: -; len: 15; d_gene: -; j_gene: TRBJ1-4; CDR3aa: CASSIQFVGNEKLFF; CDR3nt: TGTGCCAGTAGTATTCAGTTTGTAGGTAATGAAAAACTGTTTTTT
v_gene: TRBV6-2/TRBV6-3; abundance: -; len: 15; d_gene: -; j_gene: TRBJ1-3; CDR3aa: CASSTGLISGNTIYF; CDR3nt: TGTGCCAGCAGTACAGGACTGATCTCTGGAAACACCATATATTTT
v_gene: TRBV28; abundance: -; len: 13; d_gene: -; j_gene: TRBJ1-4; CDR3aa: CASSLASFEKLFF; CDR3nt: TGTGCCAGCAGTTTAGCGTCGTTTGAAAAACTGTTTTTT
v_gene: TRBV7-8; abundance: -; len: 13; d_gene: TRBD1; j_gene: TRBJ1-2; CDR3aa: CASSLWGQEASTF; CDR3nt: TGTGCCAGCAGCTTATGGGGACAGGAGGCCTCCACCTTC
v_gene: TRBV9; abundance: -; len: 15; d_gene: TRBD1; j_gene: TRBJ1-6; CDR3aa: CASSGRQGLNSPLHF; CDR3nt: TGTGCCAGCAGCGGCCGACAGGGGTTGAATTCACCCCTCCACTTT
v_gene: TRBV27; abundance: -; len: 12; d_gene: -; j_gene: TRBJ2-1; CDR3aa: CASSFYGNEQFF; CDR3nt: TGTGCCAGCAGTTTTTACGGCAATGAGCAGTTCTTC
v_gene: TRBV24-1; abundance: -; len: 13; d_gene: -; j_gene: TRBJ1-2; CDR3aa: CATSDRANYGYTF; CDR3nt: TGTGCCACCAGTGACCGGGCTAACTATGGCTACACCTTC
v_gene: TRBV4-1; abundance: -; len: 13; d_gene: -; j_gene: TRBJ1-4; CDR3aa: CASNRDLGEKLFF; CDR3nt: TGCGCCAGCAACCGGGACTTAGGGGAAAAACTGTTTTTT
v_gene: TRBV6-6; abundance: -; len: 16; d_gene: TRBD2; j_gene: TRBJ2-7; CDR3aa: CASSAPAGVGVYEQYF; CDR3nt: TGTGCCAGCAGTGCCCCAGCGGGGGTAGGGGTCTACGAGCAGTACTTC
v_gene: TRBV20-1; abundance: few; len: 15; d_gene: TRBD2; j_gene: TRBJ2-2; CDR3aa: CSASSLAGRTGELFF; CDR3nt: TGCAGTGCTAGTTCACTAGCGGGAAGGACCGGGGAGCTGTTTTTT
v_gene: TRBV5-1; abundance: -; len: 11; d_gene: -; j_gene: TRBJ2-1; CDR3aa: CASSLRVEQFF; CDR3nt: TGCGCCAGCAGTCTCCGAGTTGAGCAGTTCTTC
v_gene: TRBV7-2; abundance: few; len: 14; d_gene: -; j_gene: TRBJ1-5; CDR3aa: CASSLNRANQPQHF; CDR3nt: TGTGCCAGCAGCTTAAACAGGGCCAATCAGCCCCAGCATTTT
v_gene: TRBV13; abundance: -; len: 16; d_gene: -; j_gene: TRBJ1-3; CDR3aa: CASSLGGARSGNTIYF; CDR3nt: TGTGCCAGCAGCTTAGGAGGGGCCCGCTCTGGAAACACCATATATTTT
v_gene: TRBV6-5; abundance: -; len: 13; d_gene: TRBD1; j_gene: TRBJ2-7; CDR3aa: CASSLQGGTEQYF; CDR3nt: TGTGCCAGCAGTTTACAGGGGGGAACCGAGCAGTACTTC
v_gene: TRBV5-1; abundance: -; len: 15; d_gene: -; j_gene: TRBJ1-2; CDR3aa: CASSLDSETLDGYTF; CDR3nt: TGCGCCAGCAGCTTGGATTCCGAGACATTAGATGGCTACACCTTC
v_gene: TRBV5-1; abundance: -; len: 15; d_gene: TRBD2; j_gene: TRBJ2-1; CDR3aa: CASSETSGRAGLVFF; CDR3nt: TGCGCCAGCAGCGAAACTAGCGGGAGGGCCGGTTTAGTGTTCTTC
v_gene: TRBV29-1; abundance: -; len: 16; d_gene: -; j_gene: TRBJ2-2; CDR3aa: CSVEDLDRTNTGELFF; CDR3nt: TGCAGCGTTGAAGATCTGGACCGCACAAACACCGGGGAGCTGTTTTTT
v_gene: TRBV4-3; abundance: -; len: 18; d_gene: TRBD2; j_gene: TRBJ2-2; CDR3aa: CASSQVSGLAGGTGELFF; CDR3nt: TGCGCCAGCAGCCAAGTTAGCGGACTAGCGGGAGGGACCGGGGAGCTGTTTTTT
v_gene: TRBV9; abundance: -; len: 14; d_gene: -; j_gene: TRBJ2-2; CDR3aa: CASSQRGSSGELFF; CDR3nt: TGTGCCAGCAGCCAAAGAGGATCGTCCGGGGAGCTGTTTTTT
v_gene: TRBV19; abundance: -; len: 16; d_gene: -; j_gene: TRBJ2-7; CDR3aa: CASSPAGPGGTYEQYF; CDR3nt: TGTGCCAGTAGTCCCGCGGGGCCAGGGGGGACCTACGAGCAGTACTTC
v_gene: TRBV4-2; abundance: -; len: 15; d_gene: -; j_gene: TRBJ2-2; CDR3aa: CASSVSVPNTGELFF; CDR3nt: TGTGCCAGCAGCGTAAGCGTCCCGAACACCGGGGAGCTGTTTTTT
v_gene: TRBV11-2; abundance: once; len: 11; d_gene: -; j_gene: TRBJ1-2; CDR3aa: CASSLKGVCTF; CDR3nt: TGTGCCAGCAGCTTAAAAGGAGTCTGCACCTTC
v_gene: TRBV11-2; abundance: -; len: 13; d_gene: TRBD1; j_gene: TRBJ1-2; CDR3aa: CASSPGTGGVYTF; CDR3nt: TGTGCCAGCAGCCCCGGGACAGGGGGCGTCTACACCTTC
v_gene: TRBV5-1; abundance: -; len: 17; d_gene: TRBD2; j_gene: TRBJ2-4; CDR3aa: CASSWGLAGGGKNIQYF; CDR3nt: TGCGCCAGCAGCTGGGGACTAGCGGGAGGAGGCAAAAACATTCAGTACTTC
v_gene: TRBV7-9; abundance: -; len: 16; d_gene: TRBD2; j_gene: TRBJ2-1; CDR3aa: CASSPLRGSSYNEQFF; CDR3nt: TGTGCCAGCAGCCCCCTTCGCGGGAGCTCCTACAATGAGCAGTTCTTC
v_gene: TRBV23-1; abundance: -; len: 16; d_gene: -; j_gene: TRBJ1-2; CDR3aa: CASSQSSRSFNYGYTF; CDR3nt: TGCGCCAGCAGTCAATCCTCCAGATCGTTCAACTATGGCTACACCTTC
v_gene: TRBV7-3; abundance: -; len: 15; d_gene: -; j_gene: TRBJ2-1; CDR3aa: CASSLSGGFQNEQFF; CDR3nt: TGTGCCAGCAGCTTATCAGGGGGGTTTCAGAATGAGCAGTTCTTC
v_gene: TRBV6-5; abundance: -; len: 13; d_gene: -; j_gene: TRBJ1-5; CDR3aa: CASDWTLNQPQHF; CDR3nt: TGTGCCAGCGACTGGACACTAAATCAGCCCCAGCATTTT
v_gene: TRBV11-1; abundance: once; len: 15; d_gene: -; j_gene: TRBJ2-3; CDR3aa: CASSRDGISADTQYF; CDR3nt: TGTGCCAGCAGCCGAGACGGTATTTCGGCAGATACGCAGTATTTT
v_gene: TRBV7-9; abundance: -; len: 12; d_gene: -; j_gene: TRBJ1-4; CDR3aa: CASSSSGAGLFF; CDR3nt: TGTGCCAGCAGCTCATCGGGGGCGGGTCTGTTTTTT
v_gene: TRBV6-6; abundance: -; len: 16; d_gene: -; j_gene: TRBJ1-1; CDR3aa: CASSYLVGAKNTEAFF; CDR3nt: TGTGCCAGCAGTTACTTGGTAGGGGCTAAGAACACTGAAGCTTTCTTT
v_gene: TRBV7-2; abundance: -; len: 17; d_gene: TRBD2; j_gene: TRBJ2-1; CDR3aa: CASSLGGAGGLYNEQFF; CDR3nt: TGTGCCAGCAGCTTAGGAGGGGCGGGAGGTCTTTACAATGAGCAGTTCTTC
v_gene: TRBV7-2; abundance: -; len: 15; d_gene: TRBD1; j_gene: TRBJ1-2; CDR3aa: CASSPIVADRDGYTF; CDR3nt: TGTGCCAGCAGCCCTATTGTCGCTGACAGGGATGGCTACACCTTC
v_gene: TRBV6-5; abundance: -; len: 13; d_gene: -; j_gene: TRBJ2-7; CDR3aa: CASSYSLAYEQYF; CDR3nt: TGTGCCAGCAGTTACTCGCTAGCCTACGAGCAGTACTTC
v_gene: TRBV19; abundance: few; len: 12; d_gene: -; j_gene: TRBJ1-1; CDR3aa: CASRSANTEAFF; CDR3nt: TGTGCCAGTAGGAGCGCGAACACTGAAGCTTTCTTT
v_gene: TRBV18; abundance: -; len: 13; d_gene: -; j_gene: TRBJ1-1; CDR3aa: CASSPPSSTEAFF; CDR3nt: TGTGCCAGCTCACCACCGAGCAGCACTGAAGCTTTCTTT
v_gene: TRBV7-2; abundance: -; len: 14; d_gene: -; j_gene: TRBJ1-2; CDR3aa: CASSLGGYDYGYTF; CDR3nt: TGTGCCAGCAGCTTAGGGGGATACGACTATGGCTACACCTTC
v_gene: TRBV5-4; abundance: few; len: 14; d_gene: -; j_gene: TRBJ2-7; CDR3aa: CASSPGGQLYEQYF; CDR3nt: TGTGCCAGCAGTCCGGGTGGACAGTTATACGAGCAGTACTTC
v_gene: TRBV7-8; abundance: large; len: 13; d_gene: -; j_gene: TRBJ2-7; CDR3aa: CASSFGVSYEQYF; CDR3nt: TGTGCCAGCAGCTTCGGGGTCTCCTACGAGCAGTACTTC
v_gene: TRBV27; abundance: -; len: 17; d_gene: TRBD2; j_gene: TRBJ2-3; CDR3aa: CASSFWTKREVTDTQYF; CDR3nt: TGTGCCAGCAGTTTCTGGACTAAGCGGGAGGTCACAGATACGCAGTATTTT
v_gene: TRBV27; abundance: -; len: 14; d_gene: TRBD1; j_gene: TRBJ1-4; CDR3aa: CASRPGTGNEKLFF; CDR3nt: TGTGCCAGCCGTCCCGGGACAGGGAATGAAAAACTGTTTTTT
v_gene: TRBV27; abundance: once; len: 16; d_gene: TRBD2; j_gene: TRBJ2-1; CDR3aa: CASSLLVTSGVNEQFF; CDR3nt: TGTGCCAGCAGTTTATTGGTGACTAGCGGGGTGAATGAGCAGTTCTTC
v_gene: TRBV28; abundance: -; len: 12; d_gene: TRBD1; j_gene: TRBJ2-7; CDR3aa: CASSSGQGKQYF; CDR3nt: TGTGCCAGCAGTTCGGGACAGGGGAAGCAGTACTTC
v_gene: TRBV5-1; abundance: few; len: 15; d_gene: TRBD2; j_gene: TRBJ2-1; CDR3aa: CASSLEGLAGNEQFF; CDR3nt: TGCGCCAGCAGCTTGGAGGGACTAGCGGGCAATGAGCAGTTCTTC
v_gene: TRBV7-3; abundance: -; len: 14; d_gene: -; j_gene: TRBJ2-1; CDR3aa: CASSRGGQGSEQFF; CDR3nt: TGTGCCAGCAGCCGGGGAGGGCAGGGGAGTGAGCAGTTCTTC
v_gene: TRBV9; abundance: -; len: 14; d_gene: -; j_gene: TRBJ2-5; CDR3aa: CASSPWDSQETQYF; CDR3nt: TGTGCCAGCAGCCCCTGGGACTCTCAAGAGACCCAGTACTTC
v_gene: TRBV6-5; abundance: -; len: 12; d_gene: -; j_gene: TRBJ2-3; CDR3aa: CASSYSGDTQYF; CDR3nt: TGTGCCAGCAGTTACTCGGGGGATACGCAGTATTTT
v_gene: TRBV29-1; abundance: few; len: 17; d_gene: -; j_gene: TRBJ2-7; CDR3aa: CSAVQGRPLDMTYEQYF; CDR3nt: TGCAGCGCTGTCCAGGGGCGACCACTAGACATGACCTACGAGCAGTACTTC
v_gene: TRBV28; abundance: -; len: 14; d_gene: -; j_gene: TRBJ1-1; CDR3aa: CASSLIGGNTEAFF; CDR3nt: TGTGCCAGCAGTTTAATAGGGGGGAACACTGAAGCTTTCTTT
v_gene: TRBV5-8; abundance: -; len: 15; d_gene: -; j_gene: TRBJ1-5; CDR3aa: CASSPGAAVNQPQHF; CDR3nt: TGTGCCAGCAGCCCTGGGGCAGCAGTGAATCAGCCCCAGCATTTT
v_gene: TRBV3-1/TRBV3-2; abundance: -; len: 15; d_gene: -; j_gene: TRBJ1-5; CDR3aa: CASSQDTSTNQPQHF; CDR3nt: TGTGCCAGCAGCCAAGATACGTCCACGAATCAGCCCCAGCATTTT
v_gene: TRBV2; abundance: -; len: 15; d_gene: -; j_gene: TRBJ1-3; CDR3aa: CASSITLRFGNTIYF; CDR3nt: TGTGCCAGCAGTATAACACTCCGCTTTGGAAACACCATATATTTT